A single sample is the source of the 7 T cell receptor beta chains below, sequenced in a study of cytomegalovirus exposure and HLA in healthy donors. PCR employed 60 Vbeta and 13 Jbeta primers. Generated by immunoSEQ multiplex PCR, the TCRdb table keeps only in-frame clones and is missing some. Altogether about 150,000 clones are present, approximately 76% being singletons, with the ten largest covering roughly 5.4%. The sample was PBMCs. These receptors were collected from a woman aged 18 to 35 in good health and CMV-seropositive.

The table lists this clone with a few counts. The chain couples TRBV6-5 to TRBJ2-2; 7 nucleotides match TRBD1. This CDR3 region has 14 residues. Germline CDR1 reads MNHEY; CDR2 reads SVGAGI. Trimming at V came to 6 bases and at J to 1 base, leaving 2 bases not matched to a gene. CDR3 in DNA: TGTGCCAGCAGACGGGACAGGAACACCGGGGAGCTGTTTTTT. It translates to CASRRDRNTGELFF.

CDR3 sequence (DNA): TGTGCCTACGACAGACAAGAGACCCAGTACTTC. Its translation is CAYDRQETQYF. The rearrangement joins TRBV30 to TRBJ2-5; D is perhaps TRBD1 (5 bases). The CDR3 is 11 residues long. Germline V CDR1 and CDR2: GTSNPN, SVGIG (reference sequence). V lost 7 bases to trimming and J lost 2 bases, with 8 bases between them. Together with reference TRBV30 and TRBJ2-5, the CDR3 gives the full variable domain: SQTIHQWPATLVQPVGSPLSLECTVEGTSNPNLYWYRQAAGRGLQLLFYSVGIGQISSEVPQNLSASRPQDRQFILSSKKLLLSDSGFYLCAYDRQETQYFGPGTRLLVL.

CDR3 DNA sequence: TGTGCCAGCAGTGCGGGACAGGGGGCGTACGAGCAGTACTTC. It codes for CASSAGQGAYEQYF. The J gene is TRBJ2-7, the V gene TRBV27, with TRBD1 matching over 12 bases. Unmatched junction bases numbered 3, after V lost 5 bases and J lost 4 bases. CDR1 MNHEY and CDR2 SMNVEV come from the germline V gene (reference sequence). This CDR3 comprises 14 residues.

The V call is TRBV5-5, the J call TRBJ2-5; D is possibly TRBD2 (6 bases). From germline, CDR1 is SGHKS and CDR2 YYEKEE (reference sequence). V dropped 1 base and J dropped 7 bases, with 8 bases sitting between them. The CDR3 extends over 12 amino acids. In DNA form, the CDR3 reads TGTGCCAGCAGCTTGACAGCGGGGACCCAGTACTTC. Its protein product is CASSLTAGTQYF.

The chain couples TRBV4-1 to TRBJ1-2, with D tentatively TRBD1 (5 bases). V was trimmed by 2 bases and J by 8 bases, leaving 18 bases between them. CDR1 MGHRA and CDR2 YSYEKL come from the germline V gene. CDR3 length equals 15 residues. The CDR3 sequence is CASSQHQFGGYGYTF. The CDR3 DNA reads as TGCGCCAGCAGCCAACACCAGTTCGGGGGTTACGGCTACACCTTC.

The rearrangement links TRBV5-1 to TRBJ2-7, with D tentatively TRBD1 (5 bases). The CDR3 is made up of 12 amino acids. Germline V CDR1 and CDR2: SGHRS, YFSETQ. The ends were cut back, 4 bases at V and 5 bases at J, with 10 bases in the middle. The CDR3 here is CASSQTENEQYF. The CDR3 DNA follows: TGCGCCAGCAGCCAGACAGAGAACGAGCAGTACTTC.

This clone has only a few counts. The chain carries TRBV18 and TRBJ1-2; possible D gene TRBD1, 5 bases. Germline CDR1 reads KGHSH; CDR2 reads LQKENI. Between the trimmed V and J ends, which lost 1 base and 4 bases, there was a span of 10 bases. This CDR3 has 14 residues. The CDR3 DNA reads as TGTGCCAGCTCACCACGCCTTAGGGGCTATGGCTACACCTTC. It is translated as CASSPRLRGYGYTF.